What follows describes a single T cell receptor beta chain. What it binds is not known. Naive CD8 populations comprised CD45RO-negative cells positively selected for CCR7, excluding terminally differentiated effector memory CD45RA+ cells. HIV-negative, healthy adults without recent acute infections or vaccinations were the donors. TCRdb's copy holds only in-frame clones and misses some; the assay was immunoSEQ multiplex PCR. The sample carries 2 million to 2.5 million clones, about 95% recorded once. The length of the CDR3 is 14 residues. V lost 2 bases to trimming and J lost 7 bases; unmatched junction nucleotides: 4. Germline assignment: CDR1 SGHRS and CDR2 YFSETQ. The data were obtained in a study of shared clonotypes between healthy human individuals. Overall study context: There were three CD4 naive, three CD4 memory, two CD8 naive and one CD8 memory plates per donor. Points from the study as a whole: The generation probabilities recorded for non-shared clonotypes fell below those of clonotypes shared by all four donors.

The sequencing sample was made of naive CD8+ T cells sorted from blood. This TCR was recovered from a man in his late teens or twenties in good health. The V gene is TRBV5-1, the J gene TRBJ2-1; 9 positions agree with TRBD2. For the CDR3, the DNA is TGCGCCAGCAGCTTTAGCGGGAGTTTTAATGAGCAGTTCTTC. Translating it yields CASSFSGSFNEQFF.